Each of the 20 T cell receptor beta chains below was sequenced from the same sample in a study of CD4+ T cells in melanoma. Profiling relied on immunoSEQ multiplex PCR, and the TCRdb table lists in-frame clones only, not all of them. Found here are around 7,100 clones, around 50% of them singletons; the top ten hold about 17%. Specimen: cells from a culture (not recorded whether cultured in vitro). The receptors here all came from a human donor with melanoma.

Here the CDR3 DNA reads TGTGCCATCAGTGAGTTCGAATCCGGGACAGGACCCAACTATGGCTACACCTTC. Translation gives CAISEFESGTGPNYGYTF. The rearrangement links TRBV10-3 to TRBJ1-2, with 8 bases that match TRBD1. CDR1 is ENHRY, CDR2 SYGVKD, per germline. V lost 1 base to trimming and J lost 2 bases; unmatched junction nucleotides: 12. The CDR3 totals 18 residues.

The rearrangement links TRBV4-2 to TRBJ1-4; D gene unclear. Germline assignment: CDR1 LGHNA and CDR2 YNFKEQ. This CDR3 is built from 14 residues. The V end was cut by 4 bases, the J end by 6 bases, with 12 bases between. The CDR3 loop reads CASSPPPDHEKLFF. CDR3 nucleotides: TGTGCCAGCAGCCCCCCCCCGGATCATGAAAAACTGTTTTTT.

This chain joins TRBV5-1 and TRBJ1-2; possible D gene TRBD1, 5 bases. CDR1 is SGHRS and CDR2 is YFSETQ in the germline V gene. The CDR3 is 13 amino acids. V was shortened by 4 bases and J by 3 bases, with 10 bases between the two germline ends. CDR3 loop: CASSPEGHYGYTF. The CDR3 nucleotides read TGCGCCAGCAGCCCTGAGGGGCACTATGGCTACACCTTC.

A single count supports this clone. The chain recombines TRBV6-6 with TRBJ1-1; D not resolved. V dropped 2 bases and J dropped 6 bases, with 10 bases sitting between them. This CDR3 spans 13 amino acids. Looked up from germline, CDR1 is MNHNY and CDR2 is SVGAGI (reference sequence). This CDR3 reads CASSYLVGSEAFF. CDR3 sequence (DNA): TGTGCCAGCAGTTACCTTGTGGGTTCTGAAGCTTTCTTT.

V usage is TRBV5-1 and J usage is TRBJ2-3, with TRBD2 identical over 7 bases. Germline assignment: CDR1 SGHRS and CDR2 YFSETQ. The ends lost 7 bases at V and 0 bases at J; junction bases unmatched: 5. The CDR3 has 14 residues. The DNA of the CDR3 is TGCGCCAGCGGGGGGGACGGTAGCACAGATACGCAGTATTTT. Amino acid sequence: CASGGDGSTDTQYF.

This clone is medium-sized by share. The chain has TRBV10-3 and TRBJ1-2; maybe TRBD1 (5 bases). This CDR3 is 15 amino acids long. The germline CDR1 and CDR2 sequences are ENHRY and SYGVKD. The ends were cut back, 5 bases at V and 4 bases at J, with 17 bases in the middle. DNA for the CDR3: TGTGCCATCAGTCCGAGGTCACCCCAGGGCTATGGCTACACCTTC. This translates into CAISPRSPQGYGYTF.

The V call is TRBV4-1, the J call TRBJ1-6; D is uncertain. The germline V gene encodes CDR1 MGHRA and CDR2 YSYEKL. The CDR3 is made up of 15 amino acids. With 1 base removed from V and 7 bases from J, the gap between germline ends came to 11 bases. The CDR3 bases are TGCGCCAGCAGCCAAGTAATCACAAGGAATTCACCCCTCCACTTT. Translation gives CASSQVITRNSPLHF.

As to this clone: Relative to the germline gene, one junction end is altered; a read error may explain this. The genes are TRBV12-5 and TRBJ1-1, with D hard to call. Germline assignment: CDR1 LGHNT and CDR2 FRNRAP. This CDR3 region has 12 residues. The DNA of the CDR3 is TGTGCTAGTGGACAAAGGAACACTGACGCTTTCTTT. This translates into CASGQRNTDAFF. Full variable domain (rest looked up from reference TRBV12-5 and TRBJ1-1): DARVTQTPRHKVTEMGQEVTMRCQPILGHNTVFWYRQTMMQGLELLAYFRNRAPLDDSGMPKDRFSAEMPDATLATLKIQPSEPRDSAVYFCASGQRNTDAFFGQGTRLTVV.

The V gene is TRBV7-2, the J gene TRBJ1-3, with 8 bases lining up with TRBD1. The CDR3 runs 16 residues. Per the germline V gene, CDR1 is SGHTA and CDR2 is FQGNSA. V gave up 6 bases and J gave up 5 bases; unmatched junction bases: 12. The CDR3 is CASRDQGAASRNTIYF. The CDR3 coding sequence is TGTGCCAGCAGGGATCAGGGGGCCGCGTCGAGAAACACCATATATTTT.

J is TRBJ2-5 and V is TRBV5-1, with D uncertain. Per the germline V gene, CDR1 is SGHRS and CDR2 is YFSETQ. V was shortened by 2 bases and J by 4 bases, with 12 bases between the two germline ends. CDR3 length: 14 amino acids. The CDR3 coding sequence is TGCGCCAGCAGCTTTGGTAGTAGAGGAGAGACCCAGTACTTC. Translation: CASSFGSRGETQYF.

The CDR3 bases are TGTGCCAGCAGCTCCCAGGTGGGGAGGGATAATTCACCCCTCCACTTT. Amino acids: CASSSQVGRDNSPLHF. The J gene is TRBJ1-6, the V gene TRBV5-5; D unresolved. The germline V gene encodes CDR1 SGHKS and CDR2 YYEKEE (reference sequence). The V and J ends lost 3 bases and 5 bases respectively, with 15 bases between them. The CDR3 length is 16 residues.

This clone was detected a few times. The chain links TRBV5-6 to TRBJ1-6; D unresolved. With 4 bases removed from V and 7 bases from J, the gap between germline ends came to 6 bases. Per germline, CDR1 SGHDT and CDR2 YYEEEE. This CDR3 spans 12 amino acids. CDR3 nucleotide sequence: TGTGCCAGCAGCGGCTACAATTCACCCCTCCACTTT. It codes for CASSGYNSPLHF.

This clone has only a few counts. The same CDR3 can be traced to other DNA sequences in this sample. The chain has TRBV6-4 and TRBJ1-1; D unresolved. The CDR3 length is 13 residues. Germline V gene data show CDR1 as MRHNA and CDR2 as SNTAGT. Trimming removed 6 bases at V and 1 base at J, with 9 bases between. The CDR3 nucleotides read TGTGCCAGCAGCAGCAATTGGAACACTGAAGCTTTCTTT. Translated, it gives CASSSNWNTEAFF.

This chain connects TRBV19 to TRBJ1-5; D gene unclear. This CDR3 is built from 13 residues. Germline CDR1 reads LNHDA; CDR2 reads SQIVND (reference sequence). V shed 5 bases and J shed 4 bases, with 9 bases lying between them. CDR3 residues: CASSLWQNQPQHF. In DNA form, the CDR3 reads TGTGCCAGTAGTTTGTGGCAGAATCAGCCCCAGCATTTT.

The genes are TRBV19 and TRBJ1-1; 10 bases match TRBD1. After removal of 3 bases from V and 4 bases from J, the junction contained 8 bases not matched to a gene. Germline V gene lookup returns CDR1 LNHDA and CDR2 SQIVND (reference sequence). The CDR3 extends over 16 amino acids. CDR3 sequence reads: CASSIFGTGEGTEAFF. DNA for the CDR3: TGTGCCAGTAGTATTTTCGGGACAGGGGAGGGCACTGAAGCTTTCTTT. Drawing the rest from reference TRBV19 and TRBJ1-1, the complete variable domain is DGGITQSPKYLFRKEGQNVTLSCEQNLNHDAMYWYRQDPGQGLRLIYYSQIVNDFQKGDIAEGYSVSREKKESFPLTVTSAQKNPTAFYLCASSIFGTGEGTEAFFGQGTRLTVV.

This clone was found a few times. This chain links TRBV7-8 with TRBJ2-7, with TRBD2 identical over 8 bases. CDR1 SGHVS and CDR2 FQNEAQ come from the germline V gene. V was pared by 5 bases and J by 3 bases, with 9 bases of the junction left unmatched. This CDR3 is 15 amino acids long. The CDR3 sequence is CASSPGGDPRYEQYF. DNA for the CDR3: TGTGCCAGCAGCCCCGGGGGGGATCCGCGCTACGAGCAGTACTTC.

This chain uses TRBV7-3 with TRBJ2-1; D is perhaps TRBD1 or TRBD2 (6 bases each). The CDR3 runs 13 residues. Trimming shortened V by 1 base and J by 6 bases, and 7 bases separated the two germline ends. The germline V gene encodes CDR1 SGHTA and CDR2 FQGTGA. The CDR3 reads CASSLKGGNEQFF. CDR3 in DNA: TGTGCCAGCAGCTTAAAGGGGGGCAATGAGCAGTTCTTC.

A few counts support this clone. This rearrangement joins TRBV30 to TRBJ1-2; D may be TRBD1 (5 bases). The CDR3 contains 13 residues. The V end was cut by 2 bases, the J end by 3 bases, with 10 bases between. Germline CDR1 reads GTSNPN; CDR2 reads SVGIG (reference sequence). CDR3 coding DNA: TGTGCCTGGAGTACAGACAGCTACTATGGCTACACCTTC. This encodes CAWSTDSYYGYTF.

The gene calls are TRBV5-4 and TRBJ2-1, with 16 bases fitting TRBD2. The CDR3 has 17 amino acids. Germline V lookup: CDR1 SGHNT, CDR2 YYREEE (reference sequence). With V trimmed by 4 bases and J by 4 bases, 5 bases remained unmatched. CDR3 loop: CASSPGLAGGKYNEQFF. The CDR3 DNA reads TGTGCCAGCAGCCCGGGACTAGCGGGGGGGAAATACAATGAGCAGTTCTTC.

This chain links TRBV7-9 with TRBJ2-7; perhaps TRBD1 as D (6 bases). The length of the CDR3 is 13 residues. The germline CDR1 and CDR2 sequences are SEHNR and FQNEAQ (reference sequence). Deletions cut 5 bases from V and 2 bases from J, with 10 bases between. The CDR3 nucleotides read TGTGCCAGCAGCCTTCAGGGGACCTACGAGCAGTACTTC. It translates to CASSLQGTYEQYF.